The sequence of this T cell receptor (beta chain) was determined in a study of shared clonotypes between healthy human individuals. Regarding this clone: Its target is not known.

Broader study findings: Donor scarcity curtailed the genetic and exposure-history diversity represented herein.

Nashville, Tennessee was home to all donors, who were Caucasian adults. Partitioning of CD4+ cells yielded a CD45RA+ naive subset and a CD45RA-negative memory subset. In the original processing: Because ImmunoSEQ provided only junction sequences with no quality scores, the filtering differed. Sequencing used immunoSEQ multiplex PCR; TCRdb keeps in-frame clones, though not all of them. V and J calls and clone size come straight from that table; D and trimming were deduced from the DNA. The table lists around 1.1 million clones, about 80% of them singletons. V lost 0 bases and J lost 5, with 6 bases in between. This CDR3 comprises 12 residues. Germline V gene data show CDR1 as SGHNT and CDR2 as YYREEE (reference sequence).

The V call is TRBV5-4, the J call TRBJ2-7; no clear D gene. The receptor's source is a man aged 18 to 30 in good health. Some clones in this sample may be carry-over from other donors' samples. The sequenced sample was memory CD4+ T cells from PBMCs. Subset defined: CD45RA-negative fraction. This CDR3 is CASSLVGHEQYF. The CDR3 DNA follows: TGTGCCAGCAGCTTGGTTGGCCACGAGCAGTACTTC.